The source of this T cell receptor beta chain is a study of shared clonotypes between healthy human individuals. Study-level information: Per donor, three plates held CD4 naive cells, three held CD4 memory, two held CD8 naive and one held CD8 memory. The study's findings and limits: Among donors, sharing of clonotypes was expected to be affected by sequencing depth.

To note about this clone: Its antigen remains unknown.

The naive CD8 fraction comprised CD45RO-negative cells positively selected for CCR7 and excluded terminally differentiated effector memory CD45RA+ cells. For each subset, genomic DNA was distributed in equal portions over several immunoSEQ plates. Produced via immunoSEQ multiplex PCR; TCRdb's table is partial and in-frame only. This table has about 2.1 million clones, roughly 93% appearing once. The CDR3 has 17 amino acids. Germline CDR1 is SGDLS and CDR2 is YYNGEE. Deletions cut 0 bases from V and 2 bases from J, with 17 bases between. This TCR came from a man aged 18 to 29 in good health. Some clones in this sample may be carry-over from other donors' samples. The gene calls are TRBV9 and TRBJ1-1; no clear D gene. Sequencing used naive CD8+ T cells from PBMCs. The CDR3 nucleotides are TGTGCCAGCAGCGTAGGACGGGGAGTTGGGGTAAACACTGAAGCTTTCTTT. Encoded protein: CASSVGRGVGVNTEAFF. The entire variable domain, with the rest obtained from reference TRBV9 and TRBJ1-1, is as follows: DSGVTQTPKHLITATGQRVTLRCSPRSGDLSVYWYQQSLDQGLQFLIQYYNGEERAKGNILERFSAQQFPDLHSELNLSSLELGDSALYFCASSVGRGVGVNTEAFFGQGTRLTVV.